This is a list of T cell receptor beta chains from one sample in a study of T cells in tuberculosis. Assay used: immunoSEQ multiplex PCR; TCRdb lists only in-frame clones, some missing. The sample records fewer than 55,000 clones, more than 90% being singletons. Material for sequencing was PBMCs. All receptors derive from a donor aged 10-29 years with latent tuberculosis or without tuberculosis infection. The CDR3 runs from the conserved cysteine through the conserved F or W. Fields, in order: V gene, J gene, CDR3 protein.

>TRBV13|TRBJ2-1
CASSLGLDSLSYNEQFF
>TRBV19|TRBJ1-1
CASKIRGGTGNTEAFF
>TRBV10-3|TRBJ1-2
CAINPGTGDGYTF
>TRBV6-1|TRBJ2-7
CASSGLAESSYEQYF
>TRBV5-1|TRBJ2-7
CASSLGQTAGKSYEQYF
>TRBV12-5|TRBJ2-3
CASGFVAGGKVRTDTQYF
>TRBV29-1|TRBJ2-3
CSVELGANTDTQYF
>TRBV29-1|TRBJ2-7
CSVEGYPSSYEQYF
>TRBV6-1|TRBJ2-1
CASSEAILAGGYNEQFF
>TRBV9|TRBJ1-4
CASSAKGLGEKLFF
>TRBV11-2|TRBJ2-1
CASSSIRTSGFRFF
>TRBV7-8|TRBJ2-7
CASSLLKTGVATSYEQYF
>TRBV14|TRBJ2-7
CASSQALGTSGVYEQYF
>TRBV19|TRBJ2-5
CASSMGYRGQETQYF
>TRBV19|TRBJ1-1
CASSIGSTEAFF
>TRBV6-5|TRBJ1-1
CASSPWTGGNTEAFF
>TRBV7-3|TRBJ2-1
CASSLRQDSYNEQFF
>TRBV2|TRBJ2-7
CASSGLPGDEQYF
>TRBV6-1|TRBJ2-1
CASSESAGSYNEQFF
>TRBV30|TRBJ1-2
CAWSVRGVYGYTF